These 7 T cell receptor beta chains originate from one sample sequenced in a study of blood T cell repertoires in COVID-19. The table came from immunoSEQ multiplex PCR; TCRdb's copy has only in-frame clones and leaves some out. This sample has over 150,000 clones; around 82% occur once, and the top ten carry over 2%. The sequencing sample was made of peripheral blood. These receptors came from a woman aged 80 or over with acute or convalescent COVID-19.

The rearrangement joins TRBV7-2 to TRBJ2-5; D is unresolved. The CDR3 loop spans 13 amino acids. Germline loops: CDR1 SGHTA, CDR2 FQGNSA. V lost 1 base to trimming and J lost 4 bases, with 7 bases between them. In nucleotides, the CDR3 is TGTGCCAGCAGCTTAGTTCCAGGAGAGACCCAGTACTTC. Its translation is CASSLVPGETQYF. Looking up the rest from reference TRBV7-2 and TRBJ2-5 gives the full variable domain: GAGVSQSPSNKVTEKGKDVELRCDPISGHTALYWYRQSLGQGLEFLIYFQGNSAPDKSGLPSDRFSAERTGGSVSTLTIQRTQQEDSAVYLCASSLVPGETQYFGPGTRLLVL.

This clone was seen a few times. The chain is built from TRBV30 and TRBJ1-1; D is perhaps TRBD1 (5 bases). Deletions cut 3 bases from V and 4 bases from J, with 15 bases between. This CDR3 has 14 amino acids. Germline lookup yields CDR1 GTSNPN and CDR2 SVGIG (reference sequence). The CDR3 is CAWRGGLGGTEAFF. The CDR3 DNA reads as TGTGCCTGGAGGGGAGGTCTGGGGGGCACTGAAGCTTTCTTT.

This clone was detected a few times. This chain joins TRBV7-2 and TRBJ1-5, with a possible D match to TRBD1 (5 bases). V lost 1 base, J lost 3 bases, and 10 bases lay in between. This CDR3 comprises 15 residues. CDR1 is SGHTA and CDR2 is FQGNSA in the germline V gene. CDR3 sequence reads: CASSLEQATNQPQHF. The CDR3 region has the DNA TGTGCCAGCAGCTTAGAACAGGCCACCAATCAGCCCCAGCATTTT.

The rearrangement joins TRBV5-6 to TRBJ2-4; TRBD1 aligns across 12 bases. The V segment lost 3 bases and the J segment 7 bases; nucleotides outside the gene matches: 8. The V gene's germline CDR1 is SGHDT and CDR2 YYEEEE. There are 16 residues in the CDR3. The DNA for the CDR3 is TGTGCCAGCAGCTCGGGGGACAGGGGGCTTCAGAACATTCAGTACTTC. This encodes CASSSGDRGLQNIQYF.

The rearrangement joins TRBV19 to TRBJ2-5; a possible D gene is TRBD2 (5 bases). The CDR3 has 13 residues. Germline CDR1 reads LNHDA; CDR2 reads SQIVND (reference sequence). The V end was cut by 1 base, the J end by 5 bases, with 8 bases between. Here the CDR3 reads CASSIVRAETQYF. In nucleotides, the CDR3 is TGTGCCAGTAGTATAGTGAGGGCGGAGACCCAGTACTTC.

The CDR3 protein is CASSRGRETDTQYF. DNA of the CDR3: TGTGCCAGCAGCCGCGGGCGGGAGACAGATACGCAGTATTTT. This chain connects TRBV6-2 or TRBV6-3 to TRBJ2-3; 7 positions match TRBD2. Germline trimming cut 6 bases from V and 3 bases from J; bases unmatched to any gene: 6. There are 14 residues in the CDR3. Germline V lookup: CDR1 MNHEY, CDR2 SVGEGT.

This rearrangement joins TRBV24-1 to TRBJ1-5; the D is unclear. V shed 1 base and J shed 6 bases, with 6 bases lying between them. Germline assignment: CDR1 KGHDR and CDR2 SFDVKD. The CDR3 is 13 amino acids. CDR3 protein: CATSDFYGQPQHF. The CDR3 DNA reads TGTGCCACCAGTGATTTCTACGGTCAGCCCCAGCATTTT.